The 5 T cell receptor beta chains given below trace back to one sample, sequenced in a study of T cell repertoires in cytomegalovirus infection. TCRdb re-called the reads through MiXCR, storing one row per CDR3 protein. There are 100,000 to 150,000 distinct CDR3 sequences in the sample; 20% to 30% occur only once, and about 37% lies in the top ten. No antigen has been identified for these receptors. Sequenced input: PBMCs, sequenced either directly or after in vitro stimulation (not recorded which). All receptors derive from a human donor in good health (CMV status not recorded). Some clones in this sample may be carry-over from other donors' samples.

This clonotype has just a few counts. This chain connects TRBV7-8 to TRBJ1-5; TRBD1 matches 7 bases. Germline loops: CDR1 SGHVS, CDR2 FQNEAQ. Trimming removed 0 bases from V and 6 bases from J; junction bases left unmatched: 14. This CDR3 has 18 residues. The CDR3 DNA reads as TGTGCCAGCAGCTTAGCGACGACAGGGTCCTTCCGCGGTCAGCCCCAGCATTTT. Its translation is CASSLATTGSFRGQPQHF.

With regard to this clonotype: This may stem from a read error, because a much larger clone lies one nucleotide away. CDR3 sequence (DNA): TGTGCCAACAGTCTCGGAGGGGGCGAGCAGTTCTTC. This codes for CANSLGGGEQFF. This rearrangement joins TRBV7-6 to TRBJ2-1, with D tentatively TRBD1 (7 bases). V was pared by 10 bases and J by 10 bases, with 17 bases between. Germline loops: CDR1 SGHVS, CDR2 FNYEAQ. This CDR3 contains 12 residues.

This clonotype has a count of ten or more. This chain links TRBV19 with TRBJ2-3, with D possibly TRBD1 on 6 matching bases. The V end was cut by 7 bases, the J end by 0 bases, with 14 bases between. This CDR3 has 15 residues. Germline CDR1 is LNHDA and CDR2 is SQIVND (reference sequence). Written as DNA, the CDR3 is TGTGCCAGTAAAACAGGGACGGTGAGCACAGATACGCAGTATTTT. Amino acid sequence: CASKTGTVSTDTQYF.

This sequence joins TRBV6-6 and TRBJ2-7; 10 bases fit TRBD1. This CDR3 contains 14 residues. Germline lookup yields CDR1 MNHNY and CDR2 SVGAGI (reference sequence). V lost 7 bases to trimming and J lost 0 bases; unmatched junction nucleotides: 3. DNA for the CDR3: TGTGCCAGCACCGGGACAGGGGACTCCTACGAGCAGTACTTC. It codes for CASTGTGDSYEQYF.

The chain combines TRBV2 with TRBJ1-5; D is possibly TRBD1 (5 bases). Germline lookup yields CDR1 SNHLY and CDR2 FYNNEI. The CDR3 runs to 15 residues. V was pared by 6 bases and J by 0 bases, with 12 bases between. The CDR3, as DNA: TGTGCCAGCAGGTTGACAGTTCTTAGCAATCAGCCCCAGCATTTT. This sequence encodes CASRLTVLSNQPQHF.